A selection of T cell receptor beta chains follows, all from one sample in a study of T cell clones after liver transplantation. Generated by immunoSEQ multiplex PCR, the TCRdb table keeps only in-frame clones and is missing some. Of approximately 7,300 clones listed, over 70% are singletons. Sequenced here: CD8+ T cells from blood, sampled before liver transplant. The receptors derive from a human donor who received a liver transplant. The CDR3 runs from the conserved cysteine through the conserved F or W. The D gene is left open where the match is weak. Clone size is stated in some rows and not others, as once, few, many or a class when expanded.

abundance: once
d_gene: TRBD1
v_gene: TRBV30
j_gene: TRBJ2-3
CDR3nt: TGTGCCTGGAGTGTCGGACAGGGGGAAGATACGCAGTATTTT
CDR3aa: CAWSVGQGEDTQYF

abundance: .
d_gene: .
v_gene: TRBV7-6
j_gene: TRBJ2-7
CDR3nt: TGTGCCAGCAGCTTACATGACAGTGGGGACTACGAGCAGTACTTC
CDR3aa: CASSLHDSGDYEQYF

abundance: .
d_gene: .
v_gene: TRBV15
j_gene: TRBJ2-3
CDR3nt: TGTGCCACCAGCAAAATCCAGCGACCGATCACAGATACGCAGTATTTT
CDR3aa: CATSKIQRPITDTQYF

abundance: .
d_gene: .
v_gene: TRBV6-1
j_gene: TRBJ1-6
CDR3nt: TGTGCCAGCAGCCAGGGGTGGGGTCGCAATTCACCCCTCCACTTT
CDR3aa: CASSQGWGRNSPLHF

abundance: .
d_gene: TRBD2
v_gene: TRBV7-6
j_gene: TRBJ2-1
CDR3nt: TGTGCCAGCAGCTTAGCCCCAGGCGGGGGGGCCGGGGATGAGCAGTTCTTC
CDR3aa: CASSLAPGGGAGDEQFF

abundance: .
d_gene: TRBD1
v_gene: TRBV25-1
j_gene: TRBJ1-2
CDR3nt: TGTGCCAGCAGTGGGGGGACAGGGGAGAACTATGGCTACACCTTC
CDR3aa: CASSGGTGENYGYTF

abundance: once
d_gene: .
v_gene: TRBV27
j_gene: TRBJ1-5
CDR3nt: TGTGCCAGCAGTTGGGGGGGTAGCAATCAGCCCCAGCATTTT
CDR3aa: CASSWGGSNQPQHF

abundance: .
d_gene: .
v_gene: TRBV10-2
j_gene: TRBJ1-2
CDR3nt: TGCGCCAGCACTGAAACTCTGGACAGCCTCACCCTCTATGGCTACACCTTC
CDR3aa: CASTETLDSLTLYGYTF

abundance: .
d_gene: .
v_gene: TRBV15
j_gene: TRBJ1-5
CDR3nt: TGTGCCACCAGCTTTCGTCGGGAAACTCAGCCCCAGCATTTT
CDR3aa: CATSFRRETQPQHF

abundance: .
d_gene: .
v_gene: TRBV28
j_gene: TRBJ2-7
CDR3nt: TGTGCCAGCAGGGAGGACTTATCTTTTTCCTACGAGCAGTACTTC
CDR3aa: CASREDLSFSYEQYF

abundance: .
d_gene: TRBD1
v_gene: TRBV10-1
j_gene: TRBJ2-3
CDR3nt: TGCGCCAGCAGTGACCGGGACAGGGGCACAGATACGCAGTATTTT
CDR3aa: CASSDRDRGTDTQYF

abundance: .
d_gene: .
v_gene: TRBV7-9
j_gene: TRBJ2-7
CDR3nt: TGTGCCAGCAGCCCGGGTGGGGGGTCCGAGCAGTACTTC
CDR3aa: CASSPGGGSEQYF

abundance: .
d_gene: .
v_gene: TRBV27
j_gene: TRBJ2-1
CDR3nt: TGTGCCAGCAGTTCAACAGGATCCTACAATGAGCAGTTCTTC
CDR3aa: CASSSTGSYNEQFF

abundance: .
d_gene: .
v_gene: TRBV2
j_gene: TRBJ1-2
CDR3nt: TGTGCCAGCCGAGAGCGTAACTATGGCTACACCTTC
CDR3aa: CASRERNYGYTF

abundance: few
d_gene: .
v_gene: TRBV20-1
j_gene: TRBJ1-2
CDR3nt: TGCAGTGCCGAGGACTATGGCTACACCTTC
CDR3aa: CSAEDYGYTF

abundance: .
d_gene: TRBD2
v_gene: TRBV9
j_gene: TRBJ2-3
CDR3nt: TGTGCCAGCACCTCTAGCGGGGGGGCGGGGGTAGGAGATACGCAGTATTTT
CDR3aa: CASTSSGGAGVGDTQYF